A single sample is the source of the 4 T cell receptor beta chains below, sequenced in a study of a mutant IDH1 vaccine in newly diagnosed glioma. Assay: immunoSEQ multiplex PCR; the TCRdb copy retains only in-frame clones and omits some. The data hold about 43,000 clones, with roughly 80% observed a single time. What these receptors recognize is not known. Specified time point: week 23, last vaccination. Each dose delivered 300 ug of mutant IDH1 20-mer peptide subcutaneously with imiquimod. Sequences were derived from PBMCs, sampled from a glioma patient whose treatment included an IDH1 peptide vaccine. These receptors were taken from a woman aged 18 to 35 with glioma. Some clones in this sample may be carry-over from other donors' samples.

V and J are TRBV6-1 and TRBJ2-7, with D perhaps TRBD1 or TRBD2 (6 bases each). Trimming took 1 base from V and 3 from J, leaving 10 bases between them. The CDR3 is 14 amino acids. Looked up from germline, CDR1 is MNHNS and CDR2 is SASEGT. As DNA, the CDR3 is TGTGCCAGCAGTGAAGGGGGGGCCGGCTACGAGCAGTACTTC. Its translation: CASSEGGAGYEQYF.

The J gene is TRBJ1-5, the V gene TRBV10-1, with a tentative D call TRBD1 (6 bases). Trimming left V 7 bases short and J 2 bases short, with 18 bases between. CDR3 length: 16 amino acids. Germline CDR1 reads WNHNN; CDR2 reads SYGVQD (reference sequence). Here the CDR3 DNA reads TGCGCCAGCACCTTAAACAGGGCGGGTGGCAATCAGCCCCAGCATTTT. Translated, it gives CASTLNRAGGNQPQHF.

This clone showed up just a few times. This chain links TRBV10-1 with TRBJ1-4; no clear D gene. The V end was cut by 2 bases, the J end by 0 bases, with 7 bases between. This CDR3 contains 15 residues. Germline assignment: CDR1 WNHNN and CDR2 SYGVQD (reference sequence). The CDR3, as DNA: TGCGCCAGCAGTGAGGGACGGCCAACTAATGAAAAACTGTTTTTT. It codes for CASSEGRPTNEKLFF.

The gene calls are TRBV5-4 and TRBJ2-5; possibly TRBD2 for D (6 bases). TRBJ2-7 explains the end of the DNA better; the J call may be wrong. Germline V lookup: CDR1 SGHNT, CDR2 YYREEE (reference sequence). This CDR3 is built from 13 residues. The CDR3 loop is CASSPGVGDEQYF. As DNA, the CDR3 is TGTGCCAGCAGCCCGGGGGTCGGAGACGAGCAGTACTTC.